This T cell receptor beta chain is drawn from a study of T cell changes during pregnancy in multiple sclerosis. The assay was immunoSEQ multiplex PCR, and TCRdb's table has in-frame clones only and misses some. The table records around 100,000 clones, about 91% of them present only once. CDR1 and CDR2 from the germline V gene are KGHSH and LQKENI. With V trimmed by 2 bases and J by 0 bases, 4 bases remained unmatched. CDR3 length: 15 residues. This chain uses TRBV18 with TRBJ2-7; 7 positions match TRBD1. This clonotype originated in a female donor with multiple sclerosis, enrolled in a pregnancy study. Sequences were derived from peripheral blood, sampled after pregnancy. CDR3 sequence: CASSPGRDSSYEQYF. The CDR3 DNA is TGTGCCAGCTCACCAGGCCGGGACAGCTCCTACGAGCAGTACTTC.